The subject of this entry is one T cell receptor beta chain. There is no known antigen for this receptor. No per-base quality is available; no much larger clone lies one base away. The data derive from a study of blood T cell repertoires in COVID-19 (dated by TCRdb to about 2020). For the study in its entirety: The collaborator samples originated in the United States, Italy and Spain and spanned the acute and convalescent phases of COVID-19. Samples were obtained from the ongoing ImmuneRACE study (first 160 participants) and from 1,000 to 1,500 subjects provided by 6 global collaborators. The dataset comprised deeply sampled blood TCRbeta repertoires from subjects exposed to, actively infected with, or recovered from COVID-19. Where available, HLA class I and class II types were obtained from metadata supplied by the sample provider rather than from assay-based typing. The material from the prospective study consisted of cDNA or gDNA derived from T cells, B-cell-depleted T cells, or PBMCs. A freely available public database, intended as a resource for researchers studying the immune response to SARS-CoV-2, is where the repertoires were released. The sample metadata nearly always contained a de-identified subject ID, COVID-19 status, age in years and sex. What the authors observed across the whole study: The quantity of clinical and demographic metadata differed by source and by participant and was supplied without curation.

The immunoSEQ Assay, a bias-controlled multiplex PCR, was used to amplify TCRbeta CDR3 regions from genomic DNA. For the original study's pipeline: The number of nucleated cells in each sample was estimated from the amplification of reference gene primers within the assay. To quantify the absolute abundance of each unique TCRbeta CDR3 rearrangement, sequence reads were collapsed and filtered. For each sample, productive Simpson clonality was calculated as the square root of Simpson's diversity index over productive rearrangements. TCRdb carries this immuneACCESS record with in-frame sequences only. Its versions omit some clonotypes, under half of them owing to an unresolved V gene in the studies checked, with the rest unexplained. V and J calls and clone size are copied from that table; D and trimming were computed from the DNA. Recorded for this sample are about 250,000 clones; about 89% of them occurred a single time. 8% to 10% of the sample is in the top ten clones.

In the prospective study, participants were about 18 to 89 years old, resided in approximately 22 geographic areas of the United States, and were enrolled through a virtual design. Cohort assignment in the prospective study relied on participant-reported clinical history from a screening survey and a study questionnaire. ImmuneRACE Cohort 3 recovered participants were defined by two consecutive negative NP/OP PCR tests, healthcare professional clearance, or symptom resolution. Each participant in the prospective study had whole blood, serum and a nasopharyngeal or oropharyngeal swab collected by mobile phlebotomists. Additional blood draws and questionnaires over an approximately 2-month period could optionally be provided by prospective study participants. Before DNA extraction, prospective study blood samples were shipped either frozen or at room temperature. The receptor was derived from a man in his forties who had recovered from COVID-19. The sample comprised PBMCs or T cells enriched from blood (not recorded which).

The DNA reads as follows: TGTGCCAGCAGTTCAACTGGGGCTAATCGGAATGAGCAGTTCTTC. This translates into CASSSTGANRNEQFF. The chain couples TRBV7-9 to TRBJ2-1, with a tentative D gene TRBD1 over 5 matching bases. From the germline V gene (reference sequence), CDR1 is SEHNR and CDR2 is FQNEAQ. The CDR3 starts with the cysteine, ends with the phenylalanine, and has 15 residues. The sequence is cut down to CDR3 DNA, 45 bases in frame from base 1. V was cut back by 6 bases and J by 7 bases, leaving a gap of 19 bases between them.